This TCR beta chain is from a study of CD8+CD57+ T cells in acquired aplastic anemia. Turning to the study itself: Sorted CD4+ and CD8+ cells yielded about 2.9 ug of DNA on average.

Flow cytometry had shown expanded CD8+CD57+ cells in the patients chosen for sequencing. By the time of blood sampling, patients had still received no therapy. The CDR3 is made up of 13 amino acids. Germline V gene sequence: CDR1 KGHDR, CDR2 SFDVKD. V was clipped by 5 bases and J by 3 bases, with 8 bases between them. Profiling of TCR beta VDJ combinations and CDR3 sequences used genomic DNA as template. One entry per CDR3 protein, called by TCRdb with MiXCR from the reads. This table holds around 150,000 distinct CDR3 sequences, 45% to 55% found once. Study outcomes and limitations: Significance was not reached for CD8+ Simpson's diversity between patients and controls.

This clonotype showed up just a few times. The antigen remains undetermined. This chain links TRBV24-1 with TRBJ2-3, with a tentative D call TRBD1 (6 bases). Input material: sorted CD4+, CD8+, or CD8+CD57+ T cells (not recorded which) from PBMCs. The sequence derives from a human donor with aplastic anemia. The CDR3 nucleotides read TGTGCCACCAGTGGGCAGGGGACAGATACGCAGTATTTT. This translates into CATSGQGTDTQYF.